The 20 T cell receptor beta chains below come from one sample, sequenced in a study of T cells in Graves' hyperthyroidism and ophthalmopathy. Amplified regions were TCR beta CDR3 sequences from RNA transcripts. HTBI primers drove first-round RT-PCR of the TCR CDR3. MiXCR was run by TCRdb on the multiplex PCR reads, yielding one entry per CDR3 protein. The sample holds about 400,000 distinct CDR3 sequences; more than 12% are singletons and the top ten take 15% to 20%. The sequenced material came from blood. The source is a woman in her twenties or thirties with Graves' ophthalmopathy.

This clonotype was seen ten or more times. The J gene is TRBJ1-1, the V gene TRBV10-3; no definite D call. CDR1 and CDR2 (germline): ENHRY, SYGVKD. The CDR3 contains 12 residues. The V end lost 3 bases, the J end lost 1 base, and 3 bases lay between the germline ends. This CDR3 reads CAISEGNTEAFF. CDR3 sequence (DNA): TGTGCCATCAGTGAAGGGAACACTGAAGCTTTCTTT.

The table lists this clonotype with a few counts. The chain carries TRBV27 and TRBJ1-5, with 10 positions matching TRBD1. Germline V gives CDR1 MNHEY, CDR2 SMNVEV (reference sequence). V dropped 9 bases and J dropped 5; count of bases not matched to a gene: 7. The CDR3 is made up of 14 amino acids. The CDR3 DNA is TGTGCCAGTAGCCGGGACAGGGGCTATCAGCCCCAGCATTTT. It translates to CASSRDRGYQPQHF.

This chain links TRBV20-1 with TRBJ2-7; 12 nucleotides agree with TRBD2. This CDR3 is 14 amino acids long. Germline CDR1 is DFQATT and CDR2 is SNEGSKA (reference sequence). V lost 6 bases and J lost 4; bases outside the gene matches: 7. CDR3 sequence reads: CSARSGTSGYEQYF. The CDR3 nucleotides read TGCAGTGCCCGGTCCGGGACTAGCGGGTACGAGCAGTACTTC.

This clonotype has ten or more counts. The chain carries TRBV11-2 and TRBJ2-1; 7 bases are a match to TRBD1. Germline trimming cut 4 bases from V and 3 bases from J; bases unmatched to any gene: 3. This CDR3 spans 14 amino acids. Germline V gives CDR1 SGHAT, CDR2 FQNNGV. CDR3 bases: TGTGCCAGCAGCTCGACAGGGAACTACAATGAGCAGTTCTTC. Translated, it gives CASSSTGNYNEQFF.

At least ten counts were recorded for this clonotype. This chain uses TRBV5-5 with TRBJ2-2; D is uncertain. This CDR3 contains 12 residues. CDR1 and CDR2 from the germline V gene are SGHKS and YYEKEE (reference sequence). The V and J ends lost 5 bases and 5 bases respectively, with 7 bases between them. For the CDR3, the DNA is TGTGCCAGCAGTTTACAGACCGGGGAGCTGTTTTTT. This encodes CASSLQTGELFF.

This clonotype came up many times. J is TRBJ1-1 and V is TRBV6-1, with D possibly being TRBD1 (5 bases). Trimming cost V 6 bases and J 6 bases, with 17 bases left between them. From germline, CDR1 is MNHNS and CDR2 SASEGT. The CDR3 covers 14 residues. In nucleotides, the CDR3 is TGTGCCAGCAGCGGCGGGACTAACAGCGCTGAAGCTTTCTTT. This codes for CASSGGTNSAEAFF.

The sample holds many counts of this clonotype. The V and J genes are TRBV20-1 and TRBJ2-2; 12 nucleotides match TRBD1. This CDR3 is 16 amino acids long. Germline V CDR1 and CDR2: DFQATT, SNEGSKA (reference sequence). The trim removed 0 bases at V and 6 bases at J, leaving 5 bases unmatched. CDR3 residues: CSARDRGTGGSGELFF. CDR3 nucleotide sequence: TGCAGTGCTAGAGATCGAGGGACAGGGGGCTCCGGGGAGCTGTTTTTT.

This clonotype has a count of ten or more. The genes are TRBV20-1 and TRBJ2-7; 14 bases fit TRBD2. CDR3 length: 14 amino acids. CDR1 and CDR2 from the germline V gene are DFQATT and SNEGSKA (reference sequence). J gave up 4 bases and V 5 bases, and 4 bases lay outside the gene matches. The CDR3 coding sequence is TGCAGTGCTCCGACTAGCGGGGGGGCTTACGAGCAGTACTTC. Amino acids: CSAPTSGGAYEQYF.

This clonotype was counted at least ten times. This chain connects TRBV2 to TRBJ1-3; D remains ambiguous. Germline V gives CDR1 SNHLY, CDR2 FYNNEI. The CDR3 covers 13 residues. V was shortened by 6 bases and J by 0 bases, with 6 bases between the two germline ends. This CDR3 is CASRGSSGNTIYF. DNA of the CDR3: TGTGCCAGCAGGGGAAGCTCTGGAAACACCATATATTTT.

Worth noting for this clonotype: A much more abundant neighbour one base away suggests this may be a read error. The V call is TRBV20-1, the J call TRBJ2-7; TRBD2 might be the D (5 bases). The CDR3 totals 14 residues. V dropped 2 bases and J dropped 5 bases, with 16 bases sitting between them. Germline CDR1 DFQATT, CDR2 SNEGSKA (reference sequence). CDR3: CSARLDLVYHEQYF. For the CDR3, the DNA is TGCAGTGCTAGACTGGACTTAGTTTACCACGAGCAGTACTTC.

This clonotype occurred many times. The rearrangement joins TRBV4-2 to TRBJ2-7, with unresolved D. The germline gives CDR1 LGHNA, CDR2 YNFKEQ. V lost 1 base and J lost 2, with 21 bases in between. The CDR3 has 18 amino acids. The CDR3 DNA is TGTGCCAGCAGCCAAGGGATTCGTCGGTCCACCCTCGCCTACGAGCAGTACTTC. Translating gives CASSQGIRRSTLAYEQYF.

This clonotype was seen repeatedly, ten times or more. V is TRBV2 and J is TRBJ1-5, with D perhaps matching TRBD1 (5 bases). The CDR3 spans 14 residues. Trimming removed 4 bases at V and 5 bases at J, with 12 bases between. Per the germline V gene, CDR1 is SNHLY and CDR2 is FYNNEI. CDR3 residues: CASSALGADQPQHF. The CDR3 DNA sequence: TGTGCCAGCAGTGCTCTAGGGGCCGATCAGCCCCAGCATTTT.

This clonotype has a count of ten or more. The chain links TRBV7-2 to TRBJ2-7; D remains ambiguous. The germline V gene encodes CDR1 SGHTA and CDR2 FQGNSA. The V and J ends lost 2 bases and 2 bases respectively, with 10 bases between them. The CDR3 extends over 14 amino acids. The CDR3 DNA follows: TGTGCCAGCAGCTTATTTAGAACCGCCTACGAGCAGTACTTC. This translates into CASSLFRTAYEQYF.

Ten or more counts support this clonotype. The chain employs TRBV2 and TRBJ2-7, with D maybe TRBD2 (5 bases). The CDR3 has 15 residues. Looked up from germline, CDR1 is SNHLY and CDR2 is FYNNEI. The V end was cut by 1 base, the J end by 2 bases, with 12 bases between. The DNA for the CDR3 is TGTGCCAGCAGTGAAGGGCTAGCCGGCACCTACGAGCAGTACTTC. Protein sequence: CASSEGLAGTYEQYF.

Ten or more counts support this clonotype. The chain couples TRBV4-2 to TRBJ2-7; 9 nucleotides match TRBD1. CDR1 is LGHNA, CDR2 YNFKEQ, per germline. CDR3 length: 16 amino acids. The V segment lost 4 bases and the J segment 2 bases; nucleotides outside the gene matches: 9. For the CDR3, the DNA is TGTGCCAGCAGCCCTATAGCCCGGGACAGGGCCTACGAGCAGTACTTC. This sequence encodes CASSPIARDRAYEQYF.

The V call is TRBV7-9, the J call TRBJ2-7; TRBD1 might be the D (6 bases). Trimming took 7 bases from V and 5 from J, leaving 12 bases between them. The CDR3 is 12 amino acids. Germline V gene lookup returns CDR1 SEHNR and CDR2 FQNEAQ (reference sequence). Here the CDR3 DNA reads TGTGCCAGCACCTACCGACAGGACGAGCAGTACTTC. Encoded protein: CASTYRQDEQYF.

Note on this clonotype: The junction differs from germline at one of its ends, possibly a read error. V and J are TRBV7-2 and TRBJ2-3; 10 nucleotides agree with TRBD2. The CDR3 is made up of 18 amino acids. Germline lookup yields CDR1 SGHTA and CDR2 FQGNSA. The CDR3 sequence is CASSPGGLAGARTDMQYF. In DNA, the CDR3 is TGTGCCAGCAGCCCTGGAGGTCTAGCGGGGGCCCGCACAGATATGCAGTATTTT.

The V and J genes are TRBV19 and TRBJ2-2; no definite D call. The CDR3 is made up of 15 amino acids. V lost 0 bases, J lost 3 bases, and 8 bases lay in between. Germline lookup yields CDR1 LNHDA and CDR2 SQIVND (reference sequence). This chain's CDR3 is CASSIEGADTGELFF. The CDR3, as DNA: TGTGCCAGTAGTATAGAGGGCGCCGACACCGGGGAGCTGTTTTTT.

The table lists this clonotype with many counts. DNA of the CDR3: TGTGCCAGCAGCCCCCGACCAGCGAACACCGGGGAGCTGTTTTTT. It yields the protein CASSPRPANTGELFF. The gene calls are TRBV11-2 and TRBJ2-2; D uncertain. The CDR3 contains 15 residues. From germline, CDR1 is SGHAT and CDR2 FQNNGV. V dropped 5 bases and J dropped 0 bases, with 10 bases sitting between them.

This clonotype was counted ten times or more. This chain connects TRBV15 to TRBJ2-5; D possibly corresponds to TRBD1 (6 bases). Germline V CDR1 and CDR2: LNHNV, YYDKDF (reference sequence). The CDR3 extends over 15 amino acids. Trimming shortened V by 5 bases and J by 5 bases, and 18 bases separated the two germline ends. Here the CDR3 reads CATSQTRLQGETQYF. In DNA form, the CDR3 reads TGTGCCACCAGCCAAACAAGGCTGCAGGGGGAGACCCAGTACTTC.